The sequence of this T cell receptor (beta chain) was determined in a study of shared clonotypes between healthy human individuals. Study as a whole: The composition of the donors was two women and three men aged 18 to 49.

Profiling relied on immunoSEQ multiplex PCR, and the TCRdb table lists in-frame clones only, not all of them. The sample includes nearly 1 million clones, over 60% of them seen just once. CDR1 is KGHSH and CDR2 is LQKENI in the germline V gene. The V gene lost 2 bases and the J gene lost 4 bases, with 14 bases spanning the gap. The CDR3 covers 15 residues. The genes are TRBV18 and TRBJ1-2, with a possible D match to TRBD1 (5 bases). The clonotype originates from a man between 18 and 35 years old in good health. Sequenced input: memory CD4+ T cells sorted from blood. As for subset: CD45RA-negative fraction. This CDR3 is CASSPGAREIYGYTF. The CDR3 DNA is TGTGCCAGCTCACCAGGTGCCAGGGAGATCTATGGCTACACCTTC.